Following are 32 T cell receptor beta chains from one sample sequenced in a study of read filtering for tumor transcriptome and immune sequencing. Molecular barcoded adaptors covering alpha/delta and beta/gamma chains were used on approximately 440 ng RNA. TCRdb reprocessed the reads with MiXCR, giving one entry per CDR3 protein. This sample has around 140,000 distinct CDR3 sequences, with roughly an eighth found just once. The material sequenced was a population of CD138-negative cells sorted from bone marrow. The receptors were gathered from a donor aged 40 or older with multiple myeloma.

The chain is built from TRBV6-2 or TRBV6-3 and TRBJ1-4; D may be TRBD1 (5 bases). The V and J ends lost 4 bases and 7 bases respectively, with 13 bases between them. The CDR3 is 14 amino acids. Germline-derived CDR1 and CDR2 are MNHEY and SVGEGT. CDR3 nucleotides: TGTGCCAGCAGTTGGGGCGGTCTTGCTGAAAAACTGTTTTTT. Its translation: CASSWGGLAEKLFF.

Points on this clonotype: This may be a read error: a much more frequent sequence differs by one nucleotide. The chain employs TRBV7-6 and TRBJ2-6; D remains ambiguous. Germline CDR1 reads SGHVS; CDR2 reads FNYEAQ. The CDR3 is 16 amino acids. CDR3 nucleotide sequence: TGTGCCAACAGCGACCGTAGAGGCTCTGGGGCCAACGTCCTGACTTTC. Translation: CANSDRRGSGANVLTF. Complete variable domain (other parts from reference TRBV7-6 and TRBJ2-6): GAGVSQSPRYKVTKRGQDVALRCDPISGHVSLYWYRQALGQGPEFLTYFNYEAQQDKSGLPNDRFSAERPEGSISTLTIQRTEQRDSAMYRCANSDRRGSGANVLTFGAGSRLTVL.

This clonotype was detected ten times or more. The genes are TRBV27 and TRBJ2-5; 12 bases are shared with TRBD2. Germline lookup yields CDR1 MNHEY and CDR2 SMNVEV (reference sequence). V shed 2 bases and J 7 bases; nucleotides not matched to a gene: 8. CDR3 size: 16 residues. CDR3 nucleotide sequence: TGTGCCAGCAGTTTAAGCCTAGCGGGAGGGCTCGGGACCCAGTACTTC. This encodes CASSLSLAGGLGTQYF.

This clonotype appeared many times. This chain joins TRBV19 and TRBJ2-7; tentative D call: TRBD1 (6 bases). The germline V and J ends were trimmed by 1 base and 6 bases, with 19 bases remaining between them. The CDR3 runs to 16 residues. The germline V gene has CDR1 LNHDA and CDR2 SQIVND (reference sequence). The CDR3 DNA follows: TGTGCCAGTAGTATAGTCTGGGCAGGGGAGAGCTCCGAGCAGTACTTC. Translated: CASSIVWAGESSEQYF.

This clonotype came up many times. The genes are TRBV20-1 and TRBJ2-1, with 10 bases fitting TRBD2. V gave up 6 bases and J gave up 1 base; unmatched junction bases: 6. CDR3 length: 15 residues. Per the germline V gene, CDR1 is DFQATT and CDR2 is SNEGSKA (reference sequence). This chain's CDR3 is CSAIGLAVSYNEQFF. The CDR3 DNA sequence: TGCAGTGCCATCGGACTAGCGGTATCCTACAATGAGCAGTTCTTC.

A word on this clonotype: A far larger clone is one base from this, pointing to a likely read error. DNA for the CDR3: TGTGCCAGCAGCCCGAAGCGGGATGGCGACGGGCAGTACTTC. This encodes CASSPKRDGDGQYF. This sequence joins TRBV7-2 and TRBJ2-7; 7 bases map to TRBD2. This CDR3 comprises 14 residues. Germline CDR1 is SGHTA and CDR2 is FQGNSA. V lost 5 bases, J lost 9 bases, and 13 bases stayed unmatched.

This clonotype occurred many times. V is TRBV6-2 or TRBV6-3 and J is TRBJ2-1, with 12 bases identical to TRBD1. The CDR3 runs 16 residues. Per germline, CDR1 MNHEY and CDR2 SVGEGT. The ends lost 6 bases at V and 7 bases at J; junction bases unmatched: 10. The CDR3: CASRLPGQGAGNEQFF. The DNA for the CDR3 is TGTGCCAGCAGACTCCCGGGACAGGGGGCAGGGAATGAGCAGTTCTTC.

This clonotype has ten or more counts. V is TRBV20-1 and J is TRBJ2-1; 8 bases are a match to TRBD2. CDR3 size: 11 residues. The germline V gene encodes CDR1 DFQATT and CDR2 SNEGSKA (reference sequence). Trimming removed 3 bases from V and 10 bases from J; junction bases left unmatched: 2. In nucleotides, the CDR3 is TGCAGTGCTAGTTCGGGGGGGGAGCAGTTCTTC. The encoded protein is CSASSGGEQFF.

As for this clonotype: A clone one base away is much larger, so this may be a read error. This chain links TRBV28 with TRBJ2-1; D may be TRBD2 (6 bases). Trimming removed 6 bases at V and 3 bases at J, with 15 bases between. This CDR3 has 15 amino acids. CDR1 is MDHEN, CDR2 SYDVKM, per germline. The CDR3 region has the DNA TGTGCCAGCAGCCCCGACGGGAGCTTCTACAATGAGCAGTTCTTC. Its protein product is CASSPDGSFYNEQFF.

In its sample, this clonotype was seen many times. This chain connects TRBV29-1 to TRBJ2-1, with D possibly being TRBD2 (5 bases). The CDR3 sequence is 13 residues long. Germline CDR1 reads SQVTM; CDR2 reads ANQGSEA. V was trimmed by 4 bases and J by 5 bases, leaving 12 bases between them. CDR3 amino acids: CSVVAPGNNEQFF. The CDR3 DNA follows: TGCAGCGTTGTGGCCCCGGGAAACAATGAGCAGTTCTTC.

This clonotype was found many times. This chain links TRBV6-2 or TRBV6-3 with TRBJ2-5; 9 bases align to TRBD2. This CDR3 has 17 residues. From germline, CDR1 is MNHEY and CDR2 SVGEGT. The trim removed 6 bases at V and 5 bases at J, leaving 16 bases unmatched. CDR3 sequence: CASRKGRLAGVAETQYF. For the CDR3, the DNA is TGTGCCAGCAGAAAGGGTAGATTAGCGGGAGTAGCTGAGACCCAGTACTTC.

This clonotype was detected a few times. This sequence joins TRBV19 and TRBJ2-3; maybe TRBD2 (6 bases). Looked up from germline, CDR1 is LNHDA and CDR2 is SQIVND (reference sequence). V was clipped by 5 bases and J by 0 bases, with 12 bases between them. The CDR3 runs to 15 residues. The CDR3 region has the DNA TGTGCCAGTAGTCCCCCGGGGGTTAGCACAGATACGCAGTATTTT. Translating gives CASSPPGVSTDTQYF.

This clonotype was picked up many times. The V call is TRBV20-1, the J call TRBJ2-7; 10 bases align to TRBD2. The CDR3 consists of 14 residues. CDR1 is DFQATT, CDR2 SNEGSKA, per germline (reference sequence). With 3 bases clipped from V and 4 bases from J, the junction kept 6 bases outside the gene matches. The CDR3 sequence is CSASRGLAVYEQYF. The CDR3 DNA sequence: TGCAGTGCTAGCAGAGGACTAGCGGTATACGAGCAGTACTTC.

This clonotype was seen ten or more times. The chain couples TRBV5-5 to TRBJ2-3; 11 bases match TRBD2. J lost 2 bases, V lost 5 bases, and 7 bases had no gene match. Germline-derived CDR1 and CDR2 are SGHKS and YYEKEE (reference sequence). The CDR3 sequence is 16 residues long. The CDR3 nucleotides are TGTGCCAGCAGGACCGGGACTAGCGGATTCACAGATACGCAGTATTTT. Its translation: CASRTGTSGFTDTQYF.

This clonotype was seen ten or more times. The rearrangement uses TRBV7-2 and TRBJ1-1; D perhaps matches TRBD1 (5 bases). The CDR3 consists of 13 residues. Germline V gene lookup returns CDR1 SGHTA and CDR2 FQGNSA. The germline V and J ends were trimmed by 7 bases and 0 bases, with 9 bases remaining between them. Here the CDR3 reads CASKVDMNTEAFF. CDR3 coding DNA: TGTGCCAGCAAGGTGGACATGAACACTGAAGCTTTCTTT.

As regards this clonotype: This may stem from a read error, because a much larger clone lies one nucleotide away. This CDR3 reads CASSLGLAGGYNGQFF. DNA of the CDR3: TGTGCCAGCAGCCTCGGACTAGCGGGAGGCTACAATGGGCAGTTCTTC. The chain couples TRBV11-3 to TRBJ2-1, with 14 bases that match TRBD2. The germline V gene encodes CDR1 SGHNT and CDR2 YENEEA. The CDR3 has 16 residues.

The table lists this clonotype with many counts. The chain couples TRBV2 to TRBJ1-5; D gene uncertain. V was cut by 3 bases and J by 6 bases, with 12 bases left in between. The CDR3 loop spans 14 amino acids. Germline V lookup: CDR1 SNHLY, CDR2 FYNNEI. CDR3 DNA sequence: TGTGCCAGCAGTGATCCGACCCACACTCAGCCCCAGCATTTT. This gives the protein CASSDPTHTQPQHF.

The table lists this clonotype with many counts. The rearrangement uses TRBV7-6 and TRBJ2-1, with no clear D. V was trimmed by 6 bases and J by 4 bases, leaving 16 bases between them. The CDR3 spans 15 residues. Germline V gene sequence: CDR1 SGHVS, CDR2 FNYEAQ. The CDR3 loop reads CASSTRSAIYNEQFF. DNA of the CDR3: TGTGCCAGCAGTACGCGCTCGGCTATATACAATGAGCAGTTCTTC.

This clonotype was seen at least ten times. The chain uses TRBV3-1 and TRBJ1-2, with D tentatively TRBD1 (5 bases). In germline, CDR1 is LGHDT, CDR2 YNNKEL (reference sequence). This CDR3 contains 15 residues. Trimming took off 0 bases at V and 6 bases at J, with 14 bases between the two ends. The CDR3 nucleotides are TGTGCCAGCAGCCAAGAGGCAGGGAGGGTTCATGGCTACACCTTC. Its protein product is CASSQEAGRVHGYTF. Together with reference TRBV3-1 and TRBJ1-2, the CDR3 gives the full variable domain: DTAVSQTPKYLVTQMGNDKSIKCEQNLGHDTMYWYKQDSKKFLKIMFSYNNKELIINETVPNRFSPKSPDKAHLNLHINSLELGDSAVYFCASSQEAGRVHGYTFGSGTRLTVV.

The chain links TRBV10-1 to TRBJ2-3; D is possibly TRBD2 (6 bases). Germline lookup yields CDR1 WNHNN and CDR2 SYGVQD (reference sequence). Trimming pared 6 bases from V and 3 bases from J, leaving 16 bases between. This CDR3 contains 15 residues. The CDR3 region has the DNA TGCGCCAGCAGGGAGGAGGGGTGGACTACAGATACGCAGTATTTT. Translating it yields CASREEGWTTDTQYF.

This clonotype appeared a single time. Likely a read error: the CDR3 ends without its conserved phenylalanine or tryptophan. The V call is TRBV7-3, the J call TRBJ1-5; D is ambiguous. Germline lookup yields CDR1 SGHTA and CDR2 FQGTGA. V lost 2 bases, J lost 6 bases, and 8 bases lay in between. The CDR3 is made up of 13 amino acids. CDR3: CASSLSEGQPQHL. As DNA, the CDR3 is TGTGCCAGCAGCTTATCGGAGGGTCAGCCCCAGCATCTT.

This clonotype was seen many times. This sequence joins TRBV12-3 or TRBV12-4 and TRBJ1-5, with D tentatively TRBD1 (5 bases). This CDR3 has 13 residues. Deletions cut 3 bases from V and 4 bases from J, with 7 bases between. CDR3 nucleotides: TGTGCCAGCAGTTTTGGGGGGAATCAGCCCCAGCATTTT. It translates to CASSFGGNQPQHF.

This clonotype has a count of ten or more. The V call is TRBV29-1, the J call TRBJ2-3; no clear D gene. This CDR3 region has 12 residues. Germline CDR1 SQVTM, CDR2 ANQGSEA. Trimming shortened V by 2 bases and J by 6 bases, and 9 bases separated the two germline ends. CDR3 DNA sequence: TGCAGCGTTGAAAGCCCCCGGGATACGCAGTATTTT. It codes for CSVESPRDTQYF.

The sample holds many counts of this clonotype. CDR3 nucleotides: TGTGCCAGCAGCCTCCGGGGGCAGGGAAGTGTAGGGGGCACTGAAGCTTTCTTT. It yields the protein CASSLRGQGSVGGTEAFF. J is TRBJ1-1 and V is TRBV7-6, with a possible D match to TRBD1 (6 bases). The CDR3 length is 18 residues. Germline V lookup: CDR1 SGHVS, CDR2 FNYEAQ. V lost 5 bases to trimming and J lost 4 bases, with 26 bases between them.

This clonotype has at least ten counts. This chain links TRBV15 with TRBJ1-2, with a tentative D call TRBD1 (6 bases). The CDR3 spans 15 residues. Trimming took off 5 bases at V and 3 bases at J, with 16 bases between the two ends. Germline CDR1 reads LNHNV; CDR2 reads YYDKDF (reference sequence). CDR3 DNA: TGTGCCACCAGCCTACGCGGGACATCACACTATGGCTACACCTTC. Translation: CATSLRGTSHYGYTF. Full variable domain (missing parts from reference TRBV15 and TRBJ1-2): DAMVIQNPRYQVTQFGKPVTLSCSQTLNHNVMYWYQQKSSQAPKLLFHYYDKDFNNEADTPDNFQSRRPNTSFCFLDIRSPGLGDTAMYLCATSLRGTSHYGYTFGSGTRLTVV.

Comment on this clonotype: It may be a read error: a sequence one base away is much more abundant. The rearrangement links TRBV29-1 to TRBJ2-4; 7 positions match TRBD2. Unmatched junction bases numbered 5, after V lost 4 bases and J lost 2 bases. Germline CDR1 SQVTM, CDR2 ANQGSEA. This CDR3 spans 14 amino acids. The CDR3 spells CSVGRGSSKNIQYF. The CDR3 DNA sequence: TGCAGCGTTGGGCGGGGGAGTTCCAAAAACATTCAGTACTTC.

Ten or more counts support this clonotype. The rearrangement joins TRBV19 to TRBJ2-7, with D tentatively TRBD1 (6 bases). CDR1 is LNHDA and CDR2 is SQIVND in the germline V gene (reference sequence). CDR3 length equals 13 residues. Between the trimmed V and J ends, which lost 5 bases and 4 bases, there was a span of 12 bases. CDR3 loop: CASSSGHLYEQYF. For the CDR3, the DNA is TGTGCCAGTAGTTCGGGACACCTATACGAGCAGTACTTC.

This clonotype was detected many times. The rearrangement joins TRBV6-5 to TRBJ2-1; 10 positions agree with TRBD2. CDR3 size: 15 residues. Germline V CDR1 and CDR2: MNHEY, SVGAGI. V trimming: 2 bases; J trimming: 8 bases; junction bases outside the gene matches: 6. The CDR3 protein is CASSYRLAGVDEQFF. In nucleotides, the CDR3 is TGTGCCAGCAGTTACCGCCTAGCGGGGGTCGATGAGCAGTTCTTC.

This clonotype was detected a few times. This chain connects TRBV6-1 to TRBJ2-1, with D perhaps TRBD2 (6 bases). This CDR3 comprises 14 residues. The ends were cut back, 3 bases at V and 4 bases at J, with 10 bases in the middle. Germline V gene data show CDR1 as MNHNS and CDR2 as SASEGT. CDR3 sequence: CASSDPGLYNEQFF. The CDR3 DNA is TGTGCCAGCAGTGATCCGGGACTTTACAATGAGCAGTTCTTC.

A remark on this clonotype: Its ends do not fully match the called genes, so a read error is possible. This chain uses TRBV5-1 with TRBJ1-5; D unresolved. This CDR3 comprises 13 residues. Per germline, CDR1 SGHRS and CDR2 YFSETQ. DNA of the CDR3: TGCGCCAGCATCTTGGATTTATTTCAGCCCCGGCATTTT. This encodes CASILDLFQPRHF.

This clonotype was seen many times. CDR3 DNA: TGCAGCGTTCCTTATGCAGATACGCAGTATTTT. It encodes CSVPYADTQYF. The chain uses TRBV29-1 and TRBJ2-3; D gene uncertain. CDR1 is SQVTM, CDR2 ANQGSEA, per germline. The CDR3 extends over 11 amino acids. V gave up 5 bases and J gave up 4 bases, with 7 bases separating them.

In this sample, this clonotype turned up many times. The CDR3 is CASSPTSGRAGEQFF. CDR3 coding DNA: TGTGCCAGCAGTCCGACTAGCGGGAGGGCCGGTGAGCAGTTCTTC. V usage is TRBV27 and J usage is TRBJ2-1; 14 bases fit TRBD2. Germline assignment: CDR1 MNHEY and CDR2 SMNVEV (reference sequence). CDR3 length: 15 residues. V was pared by 5 bases and J by 9 bases, with 6 bases of the junction left unmatched.